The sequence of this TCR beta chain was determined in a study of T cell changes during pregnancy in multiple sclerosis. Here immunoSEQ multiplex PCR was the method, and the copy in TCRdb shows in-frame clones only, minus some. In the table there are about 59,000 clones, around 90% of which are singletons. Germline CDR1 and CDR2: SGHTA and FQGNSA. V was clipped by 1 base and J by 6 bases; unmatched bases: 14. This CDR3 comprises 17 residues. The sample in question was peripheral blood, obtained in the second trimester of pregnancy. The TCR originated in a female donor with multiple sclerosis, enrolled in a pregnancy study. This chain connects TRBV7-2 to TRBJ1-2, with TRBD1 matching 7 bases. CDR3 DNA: TGTGCCAGCAGCTTAGAATTTCGGGGCAGGGGGAAGGATGGCTACACCTTC. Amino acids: CASSLEFRGRGKDGYTF. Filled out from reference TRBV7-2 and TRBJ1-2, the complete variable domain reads GAGVSQSPSNKVTEKGKDVELRCDPISGHTALYWYRQSLGQGLEFLIYFQGNSAPDKSGLPSDRFSAERTGGSVSTLTIQRTQQEDSAVYLCASSLEFRGRGKDGYTFGSGTRLTVV.